A selection of T cell receptor beta chains follows, all from one sample in a study of T-cell memory formation after mild COVID-19. TCRdb called the 5' RACE reads again in MiXCR, with one record for every CDR3 protein. The sample has roughly 500,000 distinct CDR3 sequences; roughly 20% are singletons. Input material: PBMCs or a T cell subset sorted from them (not recorded which). These TCRs come from an adult woman who had mild COVID-19 (a few samples of this study predate the infection). Cell type and time point are not known. Each CDR3 is given with its conserved first and last residue. The D gene is left open where the match is weak. Clone size is stated in some rows and not others, as once, few, many or a class when expanded.

j_gene: TRBJ1-3; abundance: NA; len: 13; v_gene: TRBV20-1; d_gene: NA; CDR3nt: TGCAGTGCTAGAGAGGCGACGGGAAACACCATATATTTT; CDR3aa: CSAREATGNTIYF
j_gene: TRBJ1-1; abundance: NA; len: 14; v_gene: TRBV15; d_gene: NA; CDR3nt: TGTGCCACCAGCAGCGGATCGGGGGGGAATGAAGCTTTCTTT; CDR3aa: CATSSGSGGNEAFF
j_gene: TRBJ1-2; abundance: NA; len: 16; v_gene: TRBV5-6; d_gene: TRBD1; CDR3nt: TGTGCCAGCAGCGGGGGGAACACGACAGGGTGGTATGGCTACACCTTC; CDR3aa: CASSGGNTTGWYGYTF
j_gene: TRBJ2-1; abundance: NA; len: 18; v_gene: TRBV15; d_gene: TRBD2; CDR3nt: TGTGCCACCAGCAGAGCCGGGACTAGCGGGAATATCTACAATGAGCAGTTCTTC; CDR3aa: CATSRAGTSGNIYNEQFF
j_gene: TRBJ2-5; abundance: NA; len: 14; v_gene: TRBV5-6; d_gene: NA; CDR3nt: TGTGCCAGCAGCTCGATGACGGAAGTAGAGACCCAGTACTTC; CDR3aa: CASSSMTEVETQYF
j_gene: TRBJ2-7; abundance: few; len: 11; v_gene: TRBV20-1; d_gene: TRBD1; CDR3nt: TGCAGTGCTGGACAGGGCAATGAGCAGTACTTC; CDR3aa: CSAGQGNEQYF
j_gene: TRBJ2-1; abundance: few; len: 10; v_gene: TRBV25-1; d_gene: NA; CDR3nt: TGTGCCAGCATAGGCAGAGAGCAGTTCTTC; CDR3aa: CASIGREQFF
j_gene: TRBJ2-7; abundance: few; len: 20; v_gene: TRBV5-6; d_gene: TRBD2; CDR3nt: TGTGCCAGCAGCCCCCCTCCGAAACTAGCGGGAGTAGTTGGGACCCACGAGCAGTACTTC; CDR3aa: CASSPPPKLAGVVGTHEQYF
j_gene: TRBJ2-5; abundance: NA; len: 17; v_gene: TRBV12-1; d_gene: NA; CDR3nt: TGTGCCAGCAGCTCACCCTTAGGGGGGACGGGCCAAGAGACCCAGTACTTC; CDR3aa: CASSSPLGGTGQETQYF
j_gene: TRBJ2-5; abundance: NA; len: 14; v_gene: TRBV7-2; d_gene: TRBD2; CDR3nt: TGTGCCAGCAGCTCGGGGGGAGTTCTGGGGACCCAGTACTTC; CDR3aa: CASSSGGVLGTQYF
j_gene: TRBJ2-2; abundance: NA; len: 19; v_gene: TRBV11-1; d_gene: TRBD2; CDR3nt: TGTGCCAGCAGCTCGATGACTAGCGGGCCTACCGCGAACACCGGGGAGCTGTTTTTT; CDR3aa: CASSSMTSGPTANTGELFF
j_gene: TRBJ1-6; abundance: NA; len: 16; v_gene: TRBV12-3/TRBV12-4; d_gene: NA; CDR3nt: TGTGCCAGCAGAACATCCCCAACAGGGAGTTGGTCACCCCTCCACTTT; CDR3aa: CASRTSPTGSWSPLHF
j_gene: TRBJ2-1; abundance: NA; len: 17; v_gene: TRBV29-1; d_gene: NA; CDR3nt: TGCAGCGTTGCCTATCTGCATCGCCGCCATAGGGGGAATGAGCAGTTCTTC; CDR3aa: CSVAYLHRRHRGNEQFF
j_gene: TRBJ2-7; abundance: NA; len: 14; v_gene: TRBV5-1; d_gene: NA; CDR3nt: TGCGCCAGCAGCATAACACAGGGTGAGGTCGAGCAGTACTTC; CDR3aa: CASSITQGEVEQYF
j_gene: TRBJ2-3; abundance: few; len: 16; v_gene: TRBV15; d_gene: NA; CDR3nt: TGTGCCACCAGCAGCGAACTAGCTCCTCGCACAGATACGCAGTATTTT; CDR3aa: CATSSELAPRTDTQYF
j_gene: TRBJ2-2; abundance: NA; len: 16; v_gene: TRBV12-3/TRBV12-4; d_gene: NA; CDR3nt: TGTGCCAGCAAACCCAAGGGGGTTCCGGGCACCGGGGAGCTGTTTTTT; CDR3aa: CASKPKGVPGTGELFF
j_gene: TRBJ2-7; abundance: few; len: 15; v_gene: TRBV12-3/TRBV12-4; d_gene: NA; CDR3nt: TGTGCCAGCAGCCCCTCCGGGGGCGCAGAGAACGAGCAGTACTTC; CDR3aa: CASSPSGGAENEQYF
j_gene: TRBJ2-3; abundance: NA; len: 14; v_gene: TRBV29-1; d_gene: NA; CDR3nt: TGCAGCGTTGGGACGGAACATAGCACAGATACGCAGTATTTT; CDR3aa: CSVGTEHSTDTQYF
j_gene: TRBJ1-1; abundance: few; len: 16; v_gene: TRBV10-3; d_gene: TRBD1; CDR3nt: TGTGCCATCAGTGCTTGGACCACCCAGGGGGTCGCTGAAGCTTTCTTT; CDR3aa: CAISAWTTQGVAEAFF
j_gene: TRBJ2-7; abundance: NA; len: 13; v_gene: TRBV12-3/TRBV12-4; d_gene: TRBD1; CDR3nt: TGTGCCAGCAGAGGGACAGGGTGGAACGAGCAGTACTTC; CDR3aa: CASRGTGWNEQYF
j_gene: TRBJ2-2; abundance: few; len: 15; v_gene: TRBV14; d_gene: NA; CDR3nt: TGTGCCAGCAGCCAAATTCGCGGACAAACCGGGGAGCTGTTTTTT; CDR3aa: CASSQIRGQTGELFF
j_gene: TRBJ2-2; abundance: few; len: 11; v_gene: TRBV29-1; d_gene: NA; CDR3nt: TGCAGCGTCTCAGGGTCCGGGGAGCTGTTTTTT; CDR3aa: CSVSGSGELFF
j_gene: TRBJ2-7; abundance: NA; len: 14; v_gene: TRBV30; d_gene: NA; CDR3nt: TGTGCCTGGAGTGGGGATATCCGACCCTACGAGCAGTACTTC; CDR3aa: CAWSGDIRPYEQYF
j_gene: TRBJ2-5; abundance: NA; len: 15; v_gene: TRBV18; d_gene: TRBD2; CDR3nt: TGTGCCAGCTCACCACTTGCGGGAGCGGACGAGACCCAGTACTTC; CDR3aa: CASSPLAGADETQYF
j_gene: TRBJ1-5; abundance: many; len: 13; v_gene: TRBV5-1; d_gene: NA; CDR3nt: TGCGCCAGCAGCTTGGTCGTGGGTCAGCCCCAGCATTTT; CDR3aa: CASSLVVGQPQHF
j_gene: TRBJ1-1; abundance: few; len: 19; v_gene: TRBV7-9; d_gene: NA; CDR3nt: TGTGCCAGCAGCCGTCGGATGACGCGGGGGTGGATTAGTAGCACTGAAGCTTTCTTT; CDR3aa: CASSRRMTRGWISSTEAFF
j_gene: TRBJ2-5; abundance: few; len: 18; v_gene: TRBV1; d_gene: NA; CDR3nt: TGCACCAGCAGCCAAGATCAGGCCGGGGGGGCCGTCTCTGAGACCCAGTACTTC; CDR3aa: CTSSQDQAGGAVSETQYF
j_gene: TRBJ2-2; abundance: few; len: 13; v_gene: TRBV11-2; d_gene: NA; CDR3nt: TGTGCCAGCAGCTTAACAGTGGCCGGGGAGCTGTTTTTT; CDR3aa: CASSLTVAGELFF
j_gene: TRBJ2-1; abundance: few; len: 15; v_gene: TRBV7-9; d_gene: TRBD2; CDR3nt: TGTGCCAGCAGCTTGACTAGCGGGAGTATCGGTGAGCAGTTCTTC; CDR3aa: CASSLTSGSIGEQFF
j_gene: TRBJ1-4; abundance: many; len: 21; v_gene: TRBV12-3/TRBV12-4; d_gene: TRBD1; CDR3nt: TGTGCCAGCAGTTTAGATCTCTGGGACAGGACCCTTCTTGCAACTAATGAAAAACTGTTTTTT; CDR3aa: CASSLDLWDRTLLATNEKLFF
j_gene: TRBJ2-1; abundance: NA; len: 18; v_gene: TRBV4-1; d_gene: TRBD2; CDR3nt: TGCGCCAGCAGCCAAGATTTGGGGACTAGCGGGGGCTACAATGAGCAGTTCTTC; CDR3aa: CASSQDLGTSGGYNEQFF
j_gene: TRBJ1-1; abundance: few; len: 14; v_gene: TRBV28; d_gene: TRBD1; CDR3nt: TGTGCCAGCAGTTCGCCCAGGGGGTACACTGAAGCTTTCTTT; CDR3aa: CASSSPRGYTEAFF
j_gene: TRBJ1-1; abundance: few; len: 14; v_gene: TRBV7-8; d_gene: NA; CDR3nt: TGTGCCAGCAGCTTACAGGGGCGGGAACCGAAAGCTTTCTTT; CDR3aa: CASSLQGREPKAFF
j_gene: TRBJ2-5; abundance: NA; len: 15; v_gene: TRBV20-1; d_gene: NA; CDR3nt: TGCAGTGCTAGGCGCCCCGGGACTCCCAGTGAGACCCAGTACTTC; CDR3aa: CSARRPGTPSETQYF
j_gene: TRBJ2-1; abundance: NA; len: 16; v_gene: TRBV7-2; d_gene: TRBD2; CDR3nt: TGTGCCAGCAGCCTAAATCCACTAGCGGGAGTCAATGAGCAGTTCTTC; CDR3aa: CASSLNPLAGVNEQFF
j_gene: TRBJ2-1; abundance: NA; len: 16; v_gene: TRBV10-3; d_gene: TRBD2; CDR3nt: TGTGCCATCAGTGTCGGACTAGCGGTCTCCTACAATGAGCAGTTCTTC; CDR3aa: CAISVGLAVSYNEQFF